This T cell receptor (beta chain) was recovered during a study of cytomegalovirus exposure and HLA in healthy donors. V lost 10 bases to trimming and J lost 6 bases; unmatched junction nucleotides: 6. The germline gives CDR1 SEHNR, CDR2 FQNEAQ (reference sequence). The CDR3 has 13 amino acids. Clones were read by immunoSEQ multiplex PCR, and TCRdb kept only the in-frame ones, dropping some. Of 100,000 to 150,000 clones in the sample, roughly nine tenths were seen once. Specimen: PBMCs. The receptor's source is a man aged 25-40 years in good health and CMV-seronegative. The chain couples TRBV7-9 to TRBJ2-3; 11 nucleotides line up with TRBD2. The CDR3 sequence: CATTSGGFDTQYF. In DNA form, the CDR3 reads TGTGCCACAACTAGCGGGGGATTTGATACGCAGTATTTT.